The 32 T cell receptor beta chains presented below share a single source sample, sequenced in a study of cytomegalovirus exposure and HLA in healthy donors. 13 Jbeta primers and 60 Vbeta primers were used for the PCR. Sequenced by immunoSEQ multiplex PCR; TCRdb stores in-frame clones only, minus some. The table includes 150,000 to 200,000 clones, over 60% detected once. Input material: PBMCs. These receptors all stem from a girl under 18 in good health and CMV-seronegative.

The chain is built from TRBV30 and TRBJ2-5, with 9 bases lining up with TRBD2. The CDR3 sequence is 15 residues long. Looked up from germline, CDR1 is GTSNPN and CDR2 is SVGIG (reference sequence). V was clipped by 0 bases and J by 2 bases; unmatched bases: 4. The CDR3 sequence is CAWSVRRGGQETQYF. In nucleotides, the CDR3 is TGTGCCTGGAGTGTACGGCGGGGGGGACAAGAGACCCAGTACTTC.

V and J are TRBV7-8 and TRBJ1-2, with 9 bases identical to TRBD1. Losses at the gene ends were 1 base for V and 3 bases for J; bases not matched to a gene: 0. Germline assignment: CDR1 SGHVS and CDR2 FQNEAQ. This CDR3 spans 14 amino acids. The CDR3, as DNA: TGTGCCAGCAGCTTAGGGACAGGGGACTATGGCTACACCTTC. This encodes CASSLGTGDYGYTF. The full variable domain, its missing parts supplied by reference TRBV7-8 and TRBJ1-2, is GAGVSQSPRYKVAKRGQDVALRCDPISGHVSLFWYQQALGQGPEFLTYFQNEAQLDKSGLPSDRFFAERPEGSVSTLKIQRTQQEDSAVYLCASSLGTGDYGYTFGSGTRLTVV.

Notes on this clone: Without the conserved terminal phenylalanine or tryptophan, this CDR3 likely stems from a read error. The limits of the CDR3 on the DNA are not certain, so only TCRdb's listed CDR3 is given. V is TRBV5-4 and J is TRBJ2-3; the listed D gene, TRBD1, was not tested against the DNA. The CDR3 numbers 8 amino acids, ends counted. Germline lookup yields CDR1 SGHNT and CDR2 YYREEE (reference sequence). CDR3 amino acids: CASVPACR.

This clone was picked up a small number of times. The CDR3 protein is CASSLSPSSGNTIYF. The CDR3 coding sequence is TGTGCCAGCAGTTTATCCCCGTCCTCTGGAAACACCATATATTTT. This sequence joins TRBV27 and TRBJ1-3; no clear D gene. Trimming took off 0 bases at V and 0 bases at J, with 6 bases between the two ends. The CDR3 extends over 15 amino acids. Germline V CDR1 and CDR2: MNHEY, SMNVEV (reference sequence).

This clone was seen once. This chain connects TRBV5-1 to TRBJ1-1, with a tentative D call TRBD1 (6 bases). The CDR3 is 12 residues long. V shed 3 bases and J shed 8 bases, with 11 bases lying between them. Per the germline V gene, CDR1 is SGHRS and CDR2 is YFSETQ. CDR3 sequence: CASSSWGQEAFF. CDR3 in DNA: TGCGCCAGCAGCTCCTGGGGGCAGGAAGCTTTCTTT.

This clone came up a few times. The V gene is TRBV18, the J gene TRBJ2-7, with 10 nucleotides matching TRBD1. After removal of 3 bases from V and 2 bases from J, the junction contained 7 bases not matched to a gene. Germline values: CDR1 KGHSH, CDR2 LQKENI. The CDR3 is 16 amino acids. DNA of the CDR3: TGTGCCAGCTCACCCCAACGGGACAGGGGAGCCTACGAGCAGTACTTC. This sequence encodes CASSPQRDRGAYEQYF.

This rearrangement joins TRBV6-1 to TRBJ1-6; no definite D call. Looked up from germline, CDR1 is MNHNS and CDR2 is SASEGT. The CDR3 loop spans 14 amino acids. Trimming removed 1 base from V and 8 bases from J, with 9 bases in between. The CDR3 DNA follows: TGTGCCAGCAGTGAAGGAGGGAGGGATTCACCCCTCCACTTT. Translating gives CASSEGGRDSPLHF.

This chain connects TRBV28 to TRBJ2-7; TRBD2 matches 7 bases. Per the germline V gene, CDR1 is MDHEN and CDR2 is SYDVKM. The ends lost 4 bases at V and 0 bases at J; junction bases unmatched: 9. This CDR3 contains 16 residues. CDR3 amino acids: CASSYDGLVPSYEQYF. CDR3 bases: TGTGCCAGCAGTTACGACGGACTAGTACCCTCCTACGAGCAGTACTTC.

A note on this clone: At one of its ends the junction is not consistent with the germline gene, which may arise from a read error. V usage is TRBV9 and J usage is TRBJ2-1; the D gene is possibly TRBD1 (6 bases). Germline loops: CDR1 SGDLS, CDR2 YYNGEE. The CDR3 contains 12 residues. Written as DNA, the CDR3 is TGTGCCAGCAGCGGGTGGGGGACCGACAGGCTCTTC. Its translation is CASSGWGTDRLF.

The chain uses TRBV5-1 and TRBJ1-1; D gene ambiguous. In germline, CDR1 is SGHRS, CDR2 YFSETQ. The ends were cut back, 4 bases at V and 1 base at J, with 11 bases in the middle. The CDR3 is 14 residues long. This chain's CDR3 is CASSRATENTEAFF. The CDR3 region has the DNA TGCGCCAGCAGCCGAGCAACTGAGAACACTGAAGCTTTCTTT.

This clone was counted a single time. J is TRBJ2-1 and V is TRBV13; D is unclear. This CDR3 region has 16 residues. Germline CDR1 and CDR2: PRHDT and FYEKMQ (reference sequence). V lost 4 bases and J 0 bases, leaving 13 bases between the germline ends. Here the CDR3 reads CASSSPTLNSYNEQFF. CDR3 DNA sequence: TGTGCCAGCAGCTCCCCGACTTTGAACTCCTACAATGAGCAGTTCTTC. The entire variable domain, with the rest obtained from reference TRBV13 and TRBJ2-1, is as follows: AAGVIQSPRHLIKEKRETATLKCYPIPRHDTVYWYQQGPGQDPQFLISFYEKMQSDKGSIPDRFSAQQFSDYHSELNMSSLELGDSALYFCASSSPTLNSYNEQFFGPGTRLTVL.

The J gene is TRBJ1-2, the V gene TRBV27, with D perhaps TRBD1 (6 bases). There are 13 residues in the CDR3. V lost 5 bases and J lost 3, with 10 bases in between. The germline V gene encodes CDR1 MNHEY and CDR2 SMNVEV (reference sequence). CDR3 coding DNA: TGTGCCAGCAGTCGGACAGCGGACTATGGCTACACCTTC. This sequence encodes CASSRTADYGYTF.

This clone was seen a few times. The chain joins TRBV4-1 to TRBJ2-5, with D possibly matching TRBD1 (5 bases). The V end was cut by 3 bases, the J end by 2 bases, with 10 bases between. In germline, CDR1 is MGHRA, CDR2 YSYEKL. CDR3 size: 14 residues. In DNA, the CDR3 is TGCGCCAGCAGCCATGAAACAGGACAAGAGACCCAGTACTTC. Amino acid sequence: CASSHETGQETQYF.

The chain uses TRBV9 and TRBJ2-3; TRBD2 matches 12 bases. V dropped 4 bases and J dropped 0; count of bases not matched to a gene: 15. Per germline, CDR1 SGDLS and CDR2 YYNGEE. This CDR3 spans 20 amino acids. The CDR3 sequence is CASSPRLAGATPASTDTQYF. As DNA, the CDR3 is TGTGCCAGCAGCCCCCGACTAGCGGGGGCCACCCCGGCTAGCACAGATACGCAGTATTTT.

The sample holds a few counts of this clone. The genes are TRBV27 and TRBJ1-2, with D unresolved. The CDR3 sequence is 13 residues long. Germline V gene sequence: CDR1 MNHEY, CDR2 SMNVEV (reference sequence). Trimming took 2 bases from V and 1 from J, leaving 5 bases between them. The CDR3 bases are TGTGCCAGCAGTTTAGGACTTAACTATGGCTACACCTTC. Translation gives CASSLGLNYGYTF.

This chain joins TRBV6-6 and TRBJ1-5, with D possibly matching TRBD1 (6 bases). Germline CDR1 MNHNY, CDR2 SVGAGI (reference sequence). V gave up 2 bases and J gave up 0 bases, with 8 bases separating them. The CDR3 is 15 residues long. CDR3 DNA: TGTGCCAGCAGTTACGACAGGAGTAGCAATCAGCCCCAGCATTTT. This encodes CASSYDRSSNQPQHF.

The V call is TRBV6-6, the J call TRBJ2-3, with TRBD2 identical over 8 bases. Germline V gives CDR1 MNHNY, CDR2 SVGAGI (reference sequence). Trimming cost V 5 bases and J 0 bases; bases outside gene matches: 1. There are 14 residues in the CDR3. The CDR3, as DNA: TGTGCCAGCAGTCGCGGGGGGAGCACAGATACGCAGTATTTT. This encodes CASSRGGSTDTQYF.

This clone turned up a few times. J is TRBJ1-4 and V is TRBV15, with 7 positions matching TRBD1. The CDR3 is 15 residues long. The V segment lost 5 bases and the J segment 4 bases; nucleotides outside the gene matches: 7. CDR1 and CDR2 (germline): LNHNV, YYDKDF (reference sequence). CDR3 protein: CATSESAGGNEKLFF. As DNA, the CDR3 is TGTGCCACCAGCGAGAGTGCAGGGGGTAATGAAAAACTGTTTTTT.

J is TRBJ2-2 and V is TRBV19; 8 nucleotides match TRBD1. Germline V gene data show CDR1 as LNHDA and CDR2 as SQIVND (reference sequence). CDR3 length equals 12 residues. The junction had 3 bases not matched to a gene; V was cut back by 9 bases and J by 6 bases. The CDR3 spells CASEDRAGELFF. Here the CDR3 DNA reads TGTGCCAGCGAGGACAGGGCCGGGGAGCTGTTTTTT. Combining the CDR3 with reference TRBV19 and TRBJ2-2 gives the whole variable domain DGGITQSPKYLFRKEGQNVTLSCEQNLNHDAMYWYRQDPGQGLRLIYYSQIVNDFQKGDIAEGYSVSREKKESFPLTVTSAQKNPTAFYLCASEDRAGELFFGEGSRLTVL.

The chain combines TRBV2 with TRBJ1-3; 7 nucleotides line up with TRBD1. The V segment lost 8 bases and the J segment 0 bases; nucleotides outside the gene matches: 1. This CDR3 is built from 13 residues. Germline V CDR1 and CDR2: SNHLY, FYNNEI. DNA of the CDR3: TGTGCCAGCGGGACAGTCTCTGGAAACACCATATATTTT. Its protein is CASGTVSGNTIYF.

The rearrangement uses TRBV6-6 and TRBJ1-5; D unclear. Germline CDR1 and CDR2: MNHNY and SVGAGI (reference sequence). This CDR3 contains 12 residues. V lost 6 bases and J lost 4, with 7 bases in between. The DNA for the CDR3 is TGTGCCAGCAGCCCCTTTAATCAGCCCCAGCATTTT. It encodes CASSPFNQPQHF.

The rearrangement links TRBV7-9 to TRBJ1-6; TRBD1 matches at 10 bases. The CDR3 covers 16 residues. The trim removed 3 bases at V and 8 bases at J, leaving 7 bases unmatched. The germline V gene has CDR1 SEHNR and CDR2 FQNEAQ (reference sequence). The CDR3 coding sequence is TGTGCCAGCAGCTTTACTACTGGGACAGGGGATTCACCCCTCCACTTT. It is translated as CASSFTTGTGDSPLHF.

The CDR3 bases are TGTGCCTGGAGTGTACCCATTCGGGACAGGGGGTTCTATGAGCAGTTCTTC. Translating it yields CAWSVPIRDRGFYEQFF. The V gene is TRBV30, the J gene TRBJ2-1; 11 nucleotides match TRBD1. Germline-derived CDR1 and CDR2 are GTSNPN and SVGIG (reference sequence). This CDR3 spans 17 amino acids. The V gene end was trimmed by 0 bases and the J gene end by 8 bases; junction bases not matched to a gene: 12.

The genes are TRBV5-8 and TRBJ1-1, with a weak D call TRBD1 (6 bases). Germline CDR1 and CDR2: SGHTS and YDEGEE. V lost 1 base to trimming and J lost 5 bases, with 12 bases between them. This CDR3 spans 14 amino acids. CDR3 loop: CASSLNQGWTEAFF. The DNA for the CDR3 is TGTGCCAGCAGCTTGAACCAGGGGTGGACTGAAGCTTTCTTT.

The chain has TRBV7-8 and TRBJ1-3; 9 bases agree with TRBD1. The V and J ends lost 2 bases and 4 bases, in that order; junction bases with no gene match: 9. The CDR3 is 17 amino acids. Germline V gene data show CDR1 as SGHVS and CDR2 as FQNEAQ. The CDR3 region has the DNA TGTGCCAGCAGCTTATCTCGTGACAGGGGGAGGGGAAACACCATATATTTT. Translated: CASSLSRDRGRGNTIYF.

The chain joins TRBV27 to TRBJ2-1, with 9 bases lining up with TRBD2. V shed 7 bases, J shed 7 bases, and the junction held 11 bases outside the gene matches. Germline V gene lookup returns CDR1 MNHEY and CDR2 SMNVEV (reference sequence). The CDR3 consists of 15 residues. CDR3 amino acids: CASTAYSGGPNEQFF. The CDR3 nucleotides are TGTGCCAGCACCGCATACAGCGGGGGGCCTAATGAGCAGTTCTTC.

A single count supports this clone. The chain couples TRBV2 to TRBJ2-1; 7 nucleotides align to TRBD2. This CDR3 has 13 residues. Trimming cost V 8 bases and J 8 bases; bases outside gene matches: 9. Germline CDR1 and CDR2: SNHLY and FYNNEI. CDR3 coding DNA: TGTGCCAGCTGGGGGGGTCTGGACGATGAGCAGTTCTTC. Amino acids: CASWGGLDDEQFF.

This chain uses TRBV2 with TRBJ2-5; unclear D gene. V was trimmed by 8 bases and J by 4 bases, leaving 11 bases between them. The V gene's germline CDR1 is SNHLY and CDR2 FYNNEI. This CDR3 spans 12 amino acids. The CDR3 is CASRLNGETQYF. The CDR3 DNA reads as TGTGCCAGCCGACTCAACGGAGAGACCCAGTACTTC.

The V call is TRBV27, the J call TRBJ1-1; the match to TRBD1 covers 7 bases. This CDR3 has 18 residues. Germline V lookup: CDR1 MNHEY, CDR2 SMNVEV (reference sequence). V shed 0 bases and J 1 base; nucleotides not matched to a gene: 11. CDR3 residues: CASSLSPLSTGKNTEAFF. The CDR3, as DNA: TGTGCCAGCAGTTTATCCCCTCTTTCGACAGGGAAGAACACTGAAGCTTTCTTT.

The chain employs TRBV11-1 and TRBJ1-6; D is unresolved. CDR1 and CDR2 from the germline V gene are SGHAT and FQDESV (reference sequence). The CDR3 loop spans 12 amino acids. Trimming took 8 bases from V and 3 from J, leaving 5 bases between them. As DNA, the CDR3 is TGTGCCAGCCGGGGCTATAATTCACCCCTCCACTTT. Residues: CASRGYNSPLHF.

The chain uses TRBV11-2 and TRBJ2-6, with TRBD1 as a possible D gene (6 bases). The CDR3 is 17 amino acids. Trimming pared 3 bases from V and 0 bases from J, leaving 12 bases between. The V gene's germline CDR1 is SGHAT and CDR2 FQNNGV. The CDR3 nucleotides are TGTGCCAGCAGCTTTGTGGGGGCGCCCTCTGGGGCCAACGTCCTGACTTTC. Translation: CASSFVGAPSGANVLTF. Complete variable domain (other parts from reference TRBV11-2 and TRBJ2-6): EAGVAQSPRYKIIEKRQSVAFWCNPISGHATLYWYQQILGQGPKLLIQFQNNGVVDDSQLPKDRFSAERLKGVDSTLKIQPAKLEDSAVYLCASSFVGAPSGANVLTFGAGSRLTVL.

V gene TRBV27 combines with J gene TRBJ1-1; no reliable D call. Trimming removed 5 bases from V and 0 bases from J, with 13 bases in between. Germline loops: CDR1 MNHEY, CDR2 SMNVEV (reference sequence). CDR3 length: 15 amino acids. The CDR3 is CASSTRDTLNTEAFF. CDR3 nucleotides: TGTGCCAGCAGTACCCGAGACACTTTGAACACTGAAGCTTTCTTT.